The clone carrying this T cell receptor (beta chain) was seen many times. PCR was performed a second time for roughly 7 to 11 cycles using a sample-barcoded 5' primer and a J-beta primer mix. TCRdb called the 5' RACE reads again in MiXCR, with one record for every CDR3 protein. The table has about 650,000 distinct CDR3 sequences, 32% seen once. This sample was included in a study of blood T cells in healthy people across ages. Per the germline V gene, CDR1 is SNHLY and CDR2 is FYNNEI. V lost 2 bases, J lost 1 base, and 14 bases lay in between. The CDR3 has 16 amino acids. The sequenced sample was blood. The rearrangement links TRBV2 to TRBJ1-2; D uncertain. The TCR comes from a woman older than 75 in good health. CDR3 amino acids: CASSERNRAFNYGYTF. The CDR3 DNA sequence: TGTGCCAGCAGTGAACGTAACCGGGCTTTTAACTATGGCTACACCTTC.